This paragraph reports one T cell receptor (beta chain). These data are taken from a study of control samples from healthy donors and cancer patients. Germline CDR1 MRHNA, CDR2 SNTAGT. V shed 4 bases and J shed 2 bases, with 8 bases lying between them. This CDR3 region has 13 residues. The protocol was immunoSEQ multiplex PCR, while the TCRdb copy is restricted to in-frame clones and leaves out a portion. The sample lists tens of thousands of clones, around nine tenths occurring once. This clonotype was sampled from a man aged 50 or older in good health. Sequencing input: blood. The gene calls are TRBV6-4 and TRBJ1-1; D is undetermined. Here the CDR3 DNA reads TGTGCCAGCAGTGTCGGGGTTAACACTGAAGCTTTCTTT. Amino acids: CASSVGVNTEAFF.